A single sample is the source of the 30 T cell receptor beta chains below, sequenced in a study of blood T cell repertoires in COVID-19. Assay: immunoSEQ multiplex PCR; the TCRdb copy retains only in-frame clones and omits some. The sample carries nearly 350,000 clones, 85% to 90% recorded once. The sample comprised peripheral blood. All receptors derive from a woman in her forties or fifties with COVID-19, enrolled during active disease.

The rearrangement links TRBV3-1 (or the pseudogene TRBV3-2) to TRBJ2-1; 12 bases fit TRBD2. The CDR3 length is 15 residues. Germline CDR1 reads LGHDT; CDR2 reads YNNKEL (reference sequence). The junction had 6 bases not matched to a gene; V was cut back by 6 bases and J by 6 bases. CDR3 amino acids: CASSVLAGGPNEQFF. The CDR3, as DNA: TGTGCCAGCAGTGTACTAGCGGGAGGCCCCAATGAGCAGTTCTTC.

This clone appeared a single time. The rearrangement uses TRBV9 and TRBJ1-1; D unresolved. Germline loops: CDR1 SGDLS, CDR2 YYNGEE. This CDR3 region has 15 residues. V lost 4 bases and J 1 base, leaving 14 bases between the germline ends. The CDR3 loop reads CASSWKGDSNTEAFF. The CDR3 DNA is TGTGCCAGCAGCTGGAAGGGAGACTCGAACACTGAAGCTTTCTTT.

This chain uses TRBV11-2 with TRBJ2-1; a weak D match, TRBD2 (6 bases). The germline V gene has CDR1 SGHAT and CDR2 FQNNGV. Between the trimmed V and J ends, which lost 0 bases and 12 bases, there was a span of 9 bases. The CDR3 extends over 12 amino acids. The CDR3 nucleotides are TGTGCCAGCAGCTTAGAGGGGGGAGCGCAGTTCTTC. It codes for CASSLEGGAQFF.

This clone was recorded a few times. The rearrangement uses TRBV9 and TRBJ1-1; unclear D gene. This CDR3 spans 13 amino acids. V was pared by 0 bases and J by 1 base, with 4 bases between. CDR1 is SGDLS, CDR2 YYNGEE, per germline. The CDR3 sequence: CASSVGRNTEAFF. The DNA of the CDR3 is TGTGCCAGCAGCGTAGGCAGGAACACTGAAGCTTTCTTT. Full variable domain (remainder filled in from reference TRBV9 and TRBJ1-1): DSGVTQTPKHLITATGQRVTLRCSPRSGDLSVYWYQQSLDQGLQFLIQYYNGEERAKGNILERFSAQQFPDLHSELNLSSLELGDSALYFCASSVGRNTEAFFGQGTRLTVV.

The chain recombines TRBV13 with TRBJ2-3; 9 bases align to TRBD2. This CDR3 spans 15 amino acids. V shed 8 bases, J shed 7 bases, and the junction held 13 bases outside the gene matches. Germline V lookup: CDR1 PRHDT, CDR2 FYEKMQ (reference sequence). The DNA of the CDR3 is TGTGCCAGCTCTAGGGGCGGGAGGGGTACGCATACGCAGTATTTT. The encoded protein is CASSRGGRGTHTQYF.

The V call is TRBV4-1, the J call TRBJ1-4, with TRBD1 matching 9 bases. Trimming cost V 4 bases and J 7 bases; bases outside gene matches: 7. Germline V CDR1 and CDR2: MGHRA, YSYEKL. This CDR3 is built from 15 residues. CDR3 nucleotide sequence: TGCGCCAGCAGCCCACGACAGGGGGGTGGTGAAAAACTGTTTTTT. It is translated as CASSPRQGGGEKLFF.

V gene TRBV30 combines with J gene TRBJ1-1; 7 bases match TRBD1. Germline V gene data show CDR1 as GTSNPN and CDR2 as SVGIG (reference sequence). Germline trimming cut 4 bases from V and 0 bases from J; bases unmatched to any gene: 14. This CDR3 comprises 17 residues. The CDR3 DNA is TGTGCCTGGACCCCGAACCAAGGGGGCATTCTGAACACTGAAGCTTTCTTT. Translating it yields CAWTPNQGGILNTEAFF.

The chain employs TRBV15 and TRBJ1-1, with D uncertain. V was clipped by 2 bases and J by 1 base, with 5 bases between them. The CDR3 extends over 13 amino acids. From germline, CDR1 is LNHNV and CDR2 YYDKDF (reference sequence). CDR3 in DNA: TGTGCCACCAGCAGACGACAGAACACTGAAGCTTTCTTT. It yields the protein CATSRRQNTEAFF. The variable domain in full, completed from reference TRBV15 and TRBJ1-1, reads DAMVIQNPRYQVTQFGKPVTLSCSQTLNHNVMYWYQQKSSQAPKLLFHYYDKDFNNEADTPDNFQSRRPNTSFCFLDIRSPGLGDTAMYLCATSRRQNTEAFFGQGTRLTVV.

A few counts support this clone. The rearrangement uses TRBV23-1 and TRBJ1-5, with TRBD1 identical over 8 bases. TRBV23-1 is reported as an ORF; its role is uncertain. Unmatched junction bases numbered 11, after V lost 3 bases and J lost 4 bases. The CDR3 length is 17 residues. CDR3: CASSQAYRGEANQPQHF. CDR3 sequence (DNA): TGCGCCAGCAGTCAGGCTTACAGGGGGGAGGCGAATCAGCCCCAGCATTTT.

CDR3 sequence (DNA): TGCGCCAGCAGCCGCGGGACAGGGGAACCCTACGAGCAGTACTTC. This gives the protein CASSRGTGEPYEQYF. The chain combines TRBV5-1 with TRBJ2-7; 10 nucleotides align to TRBD1. The CDR3 consists of 15 residues. The germline V gene encodes CDR1 SGHRS and CDR2 YFSETQ. Trimming took 4 bases from V and 2 from J; bases not matched to a gene: 6. The whole variable domain, remainder taken from reference TRBV5-1 and TRBJ2-7, is KAGVTQTPRYLIKTRGQQVTLSCSPISGHRSVSWYQQTPGQGLQFLFEYFSETQRNKGNFPGRFSGRQFSNSRSEMNVSTLELGDSALYLCASSRGTGEPYEQYFGPGTRLTVT.

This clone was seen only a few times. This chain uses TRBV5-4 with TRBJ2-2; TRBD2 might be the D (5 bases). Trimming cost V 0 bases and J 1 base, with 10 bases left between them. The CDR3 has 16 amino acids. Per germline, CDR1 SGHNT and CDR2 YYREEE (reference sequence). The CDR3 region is CASSLEWSGNTGELFF. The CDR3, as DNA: TGTGCCAGCAGCTTGGAATGGAGCGGGAACACCGGGGAGCTGTTTTTT.

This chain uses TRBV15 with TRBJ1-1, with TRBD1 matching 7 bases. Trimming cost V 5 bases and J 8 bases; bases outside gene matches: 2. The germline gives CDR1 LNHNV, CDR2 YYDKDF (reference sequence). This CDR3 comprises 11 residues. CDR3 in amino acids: CATSVTGEAFF. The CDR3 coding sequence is TGTGCCACCAGCGTGACAGGGGAAGCTTTCTTT.

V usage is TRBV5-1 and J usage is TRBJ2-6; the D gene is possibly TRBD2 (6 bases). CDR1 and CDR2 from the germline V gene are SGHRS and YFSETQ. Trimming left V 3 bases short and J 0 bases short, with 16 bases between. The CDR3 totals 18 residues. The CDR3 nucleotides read TGCGCCAGCAGCTGGAGGGAGCCCCACGACTCTGGGGCCAACGTCCTGACTTTC. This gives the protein CASSWREPHDSGANVLTF. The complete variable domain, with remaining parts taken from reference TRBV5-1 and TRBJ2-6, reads KAGVTQTPRYLIKTRGQQVTLSCSPISGHRSVSWYQQTPGQGLQFLFEYFSETQRNKGNFPGRFSGRQFSNSRSEMNVSTLELGDSALYLCASSWREPHDSGANVLTFGAGSRLTVL.

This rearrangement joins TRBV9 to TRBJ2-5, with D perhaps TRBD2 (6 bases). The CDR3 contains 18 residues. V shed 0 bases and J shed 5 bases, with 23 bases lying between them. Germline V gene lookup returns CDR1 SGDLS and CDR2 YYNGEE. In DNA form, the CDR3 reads TGTGCCAGCAGCGTAGCTCTCCGCTCCGGAGTGGAGGGGGAGACCCAGTACTTC. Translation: CASSVALRSGVEGETQYF.

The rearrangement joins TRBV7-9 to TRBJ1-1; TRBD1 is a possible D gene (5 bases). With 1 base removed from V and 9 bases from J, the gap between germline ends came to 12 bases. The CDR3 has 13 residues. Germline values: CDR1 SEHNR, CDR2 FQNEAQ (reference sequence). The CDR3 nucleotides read TGTGCCAGCAGCTTAGAGGGGCCGGCCCAAGCTTTCTTT. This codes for CASSLEGPAQAFF.

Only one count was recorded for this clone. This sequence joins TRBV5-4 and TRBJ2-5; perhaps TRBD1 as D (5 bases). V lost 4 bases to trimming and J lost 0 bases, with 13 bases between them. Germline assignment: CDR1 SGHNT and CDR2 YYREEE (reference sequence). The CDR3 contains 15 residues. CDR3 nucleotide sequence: TGTGCCAGCAGCCGGGTGGGGCCAAACCAAGAGACCCAGTACTTC. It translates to CASSRVGPNQETQYF.

CDR3 in DNA: TGTGCCAGCAGCTTTGGGCCTGAAAAACTGTTTTTT. This gives the protein CASSFGPEKLFF. V and J are TRBV11-2 and TRBJ1-4; no clear D. Germline V gene lookup returns CDR1 SGHAT and CDR2 FQNNGV. The CDR3 totals 12 residues. V shed 3 bases and J shed 7 bases, with 6 bases lying between them.

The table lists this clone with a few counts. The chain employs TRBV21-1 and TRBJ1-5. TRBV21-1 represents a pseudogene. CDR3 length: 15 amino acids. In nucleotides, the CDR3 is TGTGCCAGCAGCAGAACTCGGGTTAGCAATCAGCCCCAGCATTTT. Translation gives CASSRTRVSNQPQHF.

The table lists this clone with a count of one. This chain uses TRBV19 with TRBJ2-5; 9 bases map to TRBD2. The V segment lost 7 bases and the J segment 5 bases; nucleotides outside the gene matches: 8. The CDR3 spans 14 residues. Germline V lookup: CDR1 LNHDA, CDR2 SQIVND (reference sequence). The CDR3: CASTGLAGRETQYF. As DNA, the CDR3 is TGTGCCAGTACAGGGCTAGCGGGAAGGGAGACCCAGTACTTC. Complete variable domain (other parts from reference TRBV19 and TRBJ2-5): DGGITQSPKYLFRKEGQNVTLSCEQNLNHDAMYWYRQDPGQGLRLIYYSQIVNDFQKGDIAEGYSVSREKKESFPLTVTSAQKNPTAFYLCASTGLAGRETQYFGPGTRLLVL.

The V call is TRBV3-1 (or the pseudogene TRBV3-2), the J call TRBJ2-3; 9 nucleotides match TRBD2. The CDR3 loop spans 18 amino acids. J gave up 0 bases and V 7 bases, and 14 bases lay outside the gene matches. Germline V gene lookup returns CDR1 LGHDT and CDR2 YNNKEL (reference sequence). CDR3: CASTDLAGPLSSTDTQYF. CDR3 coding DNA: TGTGCCAGCACGGACCTAGCGGGACCACTATCTAGCACAGATACGCAGTATTTT.

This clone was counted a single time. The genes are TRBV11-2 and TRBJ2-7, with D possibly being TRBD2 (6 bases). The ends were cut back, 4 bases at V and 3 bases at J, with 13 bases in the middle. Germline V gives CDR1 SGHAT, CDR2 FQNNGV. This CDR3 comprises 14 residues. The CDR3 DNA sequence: TGTGCCAGCAGCTCTGGGGGACTTTTCTACGAGCAGTACTTC. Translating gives CASSSGGLFYEQYF.

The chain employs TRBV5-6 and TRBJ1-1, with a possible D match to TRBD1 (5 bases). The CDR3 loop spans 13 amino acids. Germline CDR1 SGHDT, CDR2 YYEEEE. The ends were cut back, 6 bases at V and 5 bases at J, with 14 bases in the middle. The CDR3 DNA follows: TGTGCCAGCACTCTACTTAAGGGGACTGAAGCTTTCTTT. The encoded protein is CASTLLKGTEAFF. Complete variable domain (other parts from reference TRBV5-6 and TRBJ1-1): DAGVTQSPTHLIKTRGQQVTLRCSPKSGHDTVSWYQQALGQGPQFIFQYYEEEERQRGNFPDRFSGHQFPNYSSELNVNALLLGDSALYLCASTLLKGTEAFFGQGTRLTVV.

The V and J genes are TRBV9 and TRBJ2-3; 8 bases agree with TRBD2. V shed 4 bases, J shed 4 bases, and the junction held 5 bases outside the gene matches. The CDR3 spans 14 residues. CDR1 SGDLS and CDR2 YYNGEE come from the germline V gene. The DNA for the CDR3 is TGTGCCAGCAGCCTTCGGACTAGCCCAGATACGCAGTATTTT. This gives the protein CASSLRTSPDTQYF. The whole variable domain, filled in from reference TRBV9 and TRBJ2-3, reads DSGVTQTPKHLITATGQRVTLRCSPRSGDLSVYWYQQSLDQGLQFLIQYYNGEERAKGNILERFSAQQFPDLHSELNLSSLELGDSALYFCASSLRTSPDTQYFGPGTRLTVL.

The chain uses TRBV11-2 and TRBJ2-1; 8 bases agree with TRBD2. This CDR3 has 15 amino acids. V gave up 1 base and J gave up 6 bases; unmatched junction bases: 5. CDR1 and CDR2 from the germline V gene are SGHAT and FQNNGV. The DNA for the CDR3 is TGTGCCAGCAGCTTAGTCCTAGCGGGCAGCAATGAGCAGTTCTTC. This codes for CASSLVLAGSNEQFF.

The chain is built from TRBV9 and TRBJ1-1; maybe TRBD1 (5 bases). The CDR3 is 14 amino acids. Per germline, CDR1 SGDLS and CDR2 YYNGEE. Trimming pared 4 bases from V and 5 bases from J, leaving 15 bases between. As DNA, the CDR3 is TGTGCCAGCAGCCCACGTGGGGCTGGGACTGAAGCTTTCTTT. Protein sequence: CASSPRGAGTEAFF.

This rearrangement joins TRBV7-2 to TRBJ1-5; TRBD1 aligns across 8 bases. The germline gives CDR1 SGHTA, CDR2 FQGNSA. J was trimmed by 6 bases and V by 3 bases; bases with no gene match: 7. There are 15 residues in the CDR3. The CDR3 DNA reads TGTGCCAGCAGCTTGAGCGGGACAGGTCGTCAGCCCCAGCATTTT. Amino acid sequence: CASSLSGTGRQPQHF.

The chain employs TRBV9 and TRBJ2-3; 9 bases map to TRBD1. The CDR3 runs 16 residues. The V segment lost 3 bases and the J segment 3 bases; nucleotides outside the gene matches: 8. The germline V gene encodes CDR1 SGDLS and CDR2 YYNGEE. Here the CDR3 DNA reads TGTGCCAGCAGCGATGAGGGACAGGGAAAAACAGATACGCAGTATTTT. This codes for CASSDEGQGKTDTQYF. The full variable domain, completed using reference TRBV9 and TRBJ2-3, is DSGVTQTPKHLITATGQRVTLRCSPRSGDLSVYWYQQSLDQGLQFLIQYYNGEERAKGNILERFSAQQFPDLHSELNLSSLELGDSALYFCASSDEGQGKTDTQYFGPGTRLTVL.

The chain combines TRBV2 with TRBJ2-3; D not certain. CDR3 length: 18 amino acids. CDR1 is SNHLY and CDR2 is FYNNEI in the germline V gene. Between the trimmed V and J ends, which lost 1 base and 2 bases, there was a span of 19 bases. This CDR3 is CASSEGAFPVSLTDTQYF. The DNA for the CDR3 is TGTGCCAGCAGTGAAGGGGCCTTCCCCGTATCCCTCACAGATACGCAGTATTTT.

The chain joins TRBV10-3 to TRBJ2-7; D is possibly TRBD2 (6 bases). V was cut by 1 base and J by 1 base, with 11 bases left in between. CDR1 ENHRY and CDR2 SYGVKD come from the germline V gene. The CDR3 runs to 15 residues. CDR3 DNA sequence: TGTGCCATCAGTGAGTACGCGGCGGGATCCTACGAGCAGTACTTC. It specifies CAISEYAAGSYEQYF.

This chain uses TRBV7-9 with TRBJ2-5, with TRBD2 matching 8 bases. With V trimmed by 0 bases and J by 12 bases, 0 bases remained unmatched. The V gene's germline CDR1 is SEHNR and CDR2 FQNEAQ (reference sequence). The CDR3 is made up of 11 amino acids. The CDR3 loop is CASSLAGGEYF. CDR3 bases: TGTGCCAGCAGCTTAGCCGGGGGGGAGTACTTC.